Each of the 10 T cell receptor beta chains below was sequenced from the same sample in a study of cytomegalovirus exposure and HLA in healthy donors. PCR amplification relied on 60 Vbeta primers (plus 13 Jbeta primers). The assay was immunoSEQ multiplex PCR, and TCRdb's table has in-frame clones only and misses some. The sample has about 140,000 clones, 75% seen once; the top ten hold about 3.5%. Source material: PBMCs. All receptors come from a middle-aged man in good health and CMV-seronegative.

J is TRBJ2-5 and V is TRBV5-1; D possibly corresponds to TRBD2 (6 bases). The V gene's germline CDR1 is SGHRS and CDR2 YFSETQ. The CDR3 has 14 amino acids. Deletions cut 1 base from V and 4 bases from J, with 11 bases between. Here the CDR3 DNA reads TGCGCCAGCAGCTTGTTCGGGACTGGAGAGACCCAGTACTTC. This sequence encodes CASSLFGTGETQYF.

This clone was seen a few times. This chain links TRBV11-3 with TRBJ2-7; TRBD2 agrees at 7 bases. Per germline, CDR1 SGHNT and CDR2 YENEEA. Trimming removed 1 base from V and 6 bases from J; junction bases left unmatched: 3. CDR3 length equals 13 residues. The CDR3 is CASSLGEGGEQYF. The CDR3 region has the DNA TGTGCCAGCAGCTTAGGGGAGGGTGGCGAGCAGTACTTC.

CDR3 region: CASSESVARGYTF. The CDR3 region has the DNA TGTGCCAGCAGTGAATCAGTGGCTAGGGGCTACACCTTC. This chain links TRBV6-1 with TRBJ1-2, with unresolved D. Germline assignment: CDR1 MNHNS and CDR2 SASEGT. The CDR3 contains 13 residues. The V end was cut by 2 bases, the J end by 8 bases, with 12 bases between.

The V gene is TRBV4-1, the J gene TRBJ2-1, with 7 positions matching TRBD2. J was trimmed by 0 bases and V by 0 bases; bases with no gene match: 8. CDR1 is MGHRA and CDR2 is YSYEKL in the germline V gene. The CDR3 spans 18 residues. The CDR3 DNA reads TGCGCCAGCAGCCAAGAAGAGGAGGGACTATTCTCCTACAATGAGCAGTTCTTC. Its protein product is CASSQEEEGLFSYNEQFF.

This chain connects TRBV7-2 to TRBJ1-2; D may be TRBD1 (6 bases). CDR1 is SGHTA and CDR2 is FQGNSA in the germline V gene. This CDR3 contains 16 residues. Deletions cut 2 bases from V and 4 bases from J, with 17 bases between. DNA for the CDR3: TGTGCCAGCAGCTTAACCCCTGGACAGCTGGGCTATGGCTACACCTTC. Translation: CASSLTPGQLGYGYTF.

The chain is built from TRBV10-3 and TRBJ1-2; D may be TRBD1 (6 bases). Trimming removed 2 bases at V and 5 bases at J, with 9 bases between. Germline values: CDR1 ENHRY, CDR2 SYGVKD. The CDR3 sequence is 13 residues long. The CDR3, as DNA: TGTGCCATCAGTGAGGCAGGGGCTTATGGCTACACCTTC. The encoded protein is CAISEAGAYGYTF.

The chain links TRBV5-4 to TRBJ1-1; D gene ambiguous. The germline gives CDR1 SGHNT, CDR2 YYREEE (reference sequence). V lost 2 bases, J lost 7 bases, and 9 bases lay in between. The CDR3 extends over 12 amino acids. CDR3 in amino acids: CASSLIGGEAFF. The CDR3 region has the DNA TGTGCCAGCAGCTTAATTGGCGGTGAAGCTTTCTTT.

This chain links TRBV6-5 with TRBJ2-3, with 9 positions matching TRBD2. V gave up 6 bases and J gave up 4 bases; unmatched junction bases: 5. In germline, CDR1 is MNHEY, CDR2 SVGAGI. The CDR3 spans 14 residues. The CDR3 DNA reads TGTGCCAGCAGGCGGGGGGGTTGGGCAGATACGCAGTATTTT. Amino acid sequence: CASRRGGWADTQYF.

V gene TRBV13 combines with J gene TRBJ1-4; 7 bases line up with TRBD1. Trimming cost V 3 bases and J 7 bases; bases outside gene matches: 8. Germline V gives CDR1 PRHDT, CDR2 FYEKMQ (reference sequence). CDR3 length: 15 residues. The CDR3 is CASSFTGVRGEKLFF. CDR3 nucleotide sequence: TGTGCCAGCAGCTTTACAGGGGTTAGGGGTGAAAAACTGTTTTTT.

The chain's CDR3 is CASSLSGGPDTQYF. In DNA, the CDR3 is TGTGCCAGCAGTCTTAGCGGGGGGCCAGATACGCAGTATTTT. The gene calls are TRBV6-5 and TRBJ2-3; the match to TRBD2 covers 10 bases. Trimming at V came to 5 bases and at J to 4 bases, leaving 3 bases not matched to a gene. CDR1 is MNHEY and CDR2 is SVGAGI in the germline V gene. CDR3 size: 14 residues.